The sample holds a few counts of the clone carrying this T cell receptor beta chain. Its antigen is currently unknown. TCRdb re-called the RT-PCR reads with MiXCR, one entry per CDR3 protein. Here the sample spans 800,000 to 1,000,000 distinct CDR3 sequences, around 20% being singletons. The data derive from a study of response to subunit inactivated influenza vaccine. Broader study findings: A suggestion made by the authors is that each seasonal influenza vaccination recruits few new T cells.

V gave up 6 bases and J gave up 1 base, with 15 bases separating them. CDR1 is LGHNA, CDR2 YSLEER, per germline. The CDR3 spans 15 residues. The gene calls are TRBV4-3 and TRBJ1-1; the D is unclear. This receptor was obtained from a man aged 45-65 years who received an inactivated influenza vaccine. The source material was PBMCs from blood, sampled 4 to 6 days after vaccination. The CDR3 sequence: CASRGGTRANTEAFF. In DNA form, the CDR3 reads TGCGCCAGCAGGGGAGGCACCCGAGCGAACACTGAAGCTTTCTTT.